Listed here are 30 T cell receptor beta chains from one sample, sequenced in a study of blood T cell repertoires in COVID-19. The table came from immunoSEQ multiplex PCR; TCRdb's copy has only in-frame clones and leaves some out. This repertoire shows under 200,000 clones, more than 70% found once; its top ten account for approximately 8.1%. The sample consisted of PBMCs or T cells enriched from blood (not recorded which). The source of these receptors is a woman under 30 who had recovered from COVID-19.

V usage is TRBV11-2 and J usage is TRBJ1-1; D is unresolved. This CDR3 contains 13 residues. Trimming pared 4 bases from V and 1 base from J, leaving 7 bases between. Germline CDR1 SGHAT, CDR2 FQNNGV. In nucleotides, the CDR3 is TGTGCCAGCAGCTCCGAGAGGAACACTGAAGCTTTCTTT. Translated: CASSSERNTEAFF.

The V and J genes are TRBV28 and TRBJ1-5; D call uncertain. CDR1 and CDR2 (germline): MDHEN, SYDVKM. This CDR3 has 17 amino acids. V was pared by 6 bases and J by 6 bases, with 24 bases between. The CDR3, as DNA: TGTGCCAGCAGACCAGCCTGGGTACTCTCCAGGCTTCAGCCCCAGCATTTT. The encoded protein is CASRPAWVLSRLQPQHF. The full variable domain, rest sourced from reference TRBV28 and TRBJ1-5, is DVKVTQSSRYLVKRTGEKVFLECVQDMDHENMFWYRQDPGLGLRLIYFSYDVKMKEKGDIPEGYSVSREKKERFSLILESASTNQTSMYLCASRPAWVLSRLQPQHFGDGTRLSIL.

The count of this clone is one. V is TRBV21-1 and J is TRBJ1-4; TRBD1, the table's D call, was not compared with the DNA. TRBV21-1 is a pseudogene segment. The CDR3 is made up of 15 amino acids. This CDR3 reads CASSKWTAGNEKLFF. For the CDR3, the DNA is TGTGCCAGCAGCAAATGGACAGCTGGGAATGAAAAACTGTTTTTT.

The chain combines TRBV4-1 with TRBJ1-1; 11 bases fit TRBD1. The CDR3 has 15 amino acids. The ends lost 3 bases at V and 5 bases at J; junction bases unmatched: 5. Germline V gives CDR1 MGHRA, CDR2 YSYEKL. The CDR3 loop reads CASSQTGQGATEAFF. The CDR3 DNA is TGCGCCAGCAGCCAGACAGGACAGGGGGCGACTGAAGCTTTCTTT.

In DNA form, the CDR3 reads TGTGCCAGCAGCTTGAGGGGGGCGGGGGCCTACTACGAGCAGTACTTC. This gives the protein CASSLRGAGAYYEQYF. V and J are TRBV5-4 and TRBJ2-7, with a tentative D call TRBD2 (7 bases). V lost 1 base and J 3 bases, leaving 17 bases between the germline ends. This CDR3 has 16 amino acids. Germline V gene data show CDR1 as SGHNT and CDR2 as YYREEE (reference sequence).

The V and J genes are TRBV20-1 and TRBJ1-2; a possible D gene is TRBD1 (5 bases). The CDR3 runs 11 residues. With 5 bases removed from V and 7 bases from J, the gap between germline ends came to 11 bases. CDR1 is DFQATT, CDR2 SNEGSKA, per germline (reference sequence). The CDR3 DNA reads TGCAGTGCTCCGGACAACACTGGCTACACCTTC. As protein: CSAPDNTGYTF.

The CDR3 region is CASSLGQMNTEAFF. The CDR3, as DNA: TGTGCCAGCAGCTTGGGGCAGATGAACACTGAAGCTTTCTTT. The chain carries TRBV5-6 and TRBJ1-1; no firm D call. Germline V gene lookup returns CDR1 SGHDT and CDR2 YYEEEE. The CDR3 sequence is 14 residues long. Between the trimmed V and J ends, which lost 0 bases and 0 bases, there was a span of 6 bases.

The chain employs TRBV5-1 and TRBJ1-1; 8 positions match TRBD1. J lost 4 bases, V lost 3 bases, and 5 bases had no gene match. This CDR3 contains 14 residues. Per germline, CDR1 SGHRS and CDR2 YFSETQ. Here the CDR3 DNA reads TGCGCCAGCAGCTCTGGACAGGGTCCCACTGAAGCTTTCTTT. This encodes CASSSGQGPTEAFF.

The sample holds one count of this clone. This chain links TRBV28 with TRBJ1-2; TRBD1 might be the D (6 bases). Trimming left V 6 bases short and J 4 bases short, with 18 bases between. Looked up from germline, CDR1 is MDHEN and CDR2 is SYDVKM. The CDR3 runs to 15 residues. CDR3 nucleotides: TGTGCCAGCAGGCTCACAGGAAGAGGGGGCTATGGCTACACCTTC. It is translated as CASRLTGRGGYGYTF.

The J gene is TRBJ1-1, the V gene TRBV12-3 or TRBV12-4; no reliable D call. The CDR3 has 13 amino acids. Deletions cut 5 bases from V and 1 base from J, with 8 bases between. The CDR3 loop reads CASSARGNTEAFF. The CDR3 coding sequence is TGTGCCAGCAGTGCCCGGGGGAACACTGAAGCTTTCTTT.

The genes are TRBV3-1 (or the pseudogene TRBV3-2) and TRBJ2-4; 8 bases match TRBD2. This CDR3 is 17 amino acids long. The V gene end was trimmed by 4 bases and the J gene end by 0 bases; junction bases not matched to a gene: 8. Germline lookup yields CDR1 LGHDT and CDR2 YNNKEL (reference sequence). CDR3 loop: CASSPFAGGPAKNIQYF. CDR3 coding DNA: TGTGCCAGCAGCCCCTTCGCGGGGGGCCCAGCCAAAAACATTCAGTACTTC.

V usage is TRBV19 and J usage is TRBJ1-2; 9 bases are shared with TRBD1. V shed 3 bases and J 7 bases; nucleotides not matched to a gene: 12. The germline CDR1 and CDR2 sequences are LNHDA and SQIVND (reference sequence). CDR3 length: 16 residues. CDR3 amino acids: CASSIRMVQGASGYTF. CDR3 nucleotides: TGTGCCAGTAGTATTCGTATGGTACAGGGGGCGAGTGGCTACACCTTC.

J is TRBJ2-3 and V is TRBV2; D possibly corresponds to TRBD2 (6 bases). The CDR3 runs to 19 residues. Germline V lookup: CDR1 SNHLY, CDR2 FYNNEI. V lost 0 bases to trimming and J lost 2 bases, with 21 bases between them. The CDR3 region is CASSEALGGWSGITDTQYF. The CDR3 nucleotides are TGTGCCAGCAGTGAAGCGCTGGGGGGATGGTCAGGAATCACAGATACGCAGTATTTT.

This CDR3 is CASSPKGATGEAFF. The CDR3 nucleotides read TGTGCCAGCTCACCTAAGGGGGCTACAGGGGAAGCTTTCTTT. The chain has TRBV18 and TRBJ1-1; 7 nucleotides match TRBD1. V lost 3 bases, J lost 8 bases, and 9 bases stayed unmatched. Germline CDR1 is KGHSH and CDR2 is LQKENI. This CDR3 has 14 amino acids.

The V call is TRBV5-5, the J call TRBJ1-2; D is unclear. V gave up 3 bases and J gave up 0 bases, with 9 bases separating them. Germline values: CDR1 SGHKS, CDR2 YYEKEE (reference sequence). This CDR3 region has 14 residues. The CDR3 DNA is TGTGCCAGCAGCTGGGTCGACACTAACTATGGCTACACCTTC. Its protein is CASSWVDTNYGYTF.

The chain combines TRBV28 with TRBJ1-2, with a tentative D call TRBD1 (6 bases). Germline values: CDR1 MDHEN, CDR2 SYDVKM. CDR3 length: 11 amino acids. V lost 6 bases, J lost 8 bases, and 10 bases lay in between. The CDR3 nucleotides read TGTGCCAGCAGACTAGGACAGGGCTACACCTTC. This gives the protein CASRLGQGYTF.

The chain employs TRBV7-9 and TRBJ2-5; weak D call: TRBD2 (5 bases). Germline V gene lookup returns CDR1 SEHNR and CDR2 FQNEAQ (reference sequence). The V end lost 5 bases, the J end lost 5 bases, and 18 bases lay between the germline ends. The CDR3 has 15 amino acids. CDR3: CASSASDIRGETQYF. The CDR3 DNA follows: TGTGCCAGCAGCGCCTCTGACATCCGAGGGGAGACCCAGTACTTC.

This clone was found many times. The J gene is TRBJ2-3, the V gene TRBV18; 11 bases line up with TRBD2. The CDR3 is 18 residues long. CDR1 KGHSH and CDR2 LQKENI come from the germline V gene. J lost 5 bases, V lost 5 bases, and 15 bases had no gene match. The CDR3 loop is CASSRDSGGAGLIDTQYF. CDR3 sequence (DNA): TGTGCCAGCTCAAGGGATAGCGGGGGGGCCGGTTTGATAGATACGCAGTATTTT.

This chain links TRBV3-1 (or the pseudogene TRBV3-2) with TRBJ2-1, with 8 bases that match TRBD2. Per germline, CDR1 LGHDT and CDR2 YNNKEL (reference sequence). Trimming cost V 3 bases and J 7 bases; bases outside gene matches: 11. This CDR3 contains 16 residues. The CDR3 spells CASSQGGQTGGNEQFF. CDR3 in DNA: TGTGCCAGCAGCCAGGGAGGACAAACGGGGGGGAATGAGCAGTTCTTC.

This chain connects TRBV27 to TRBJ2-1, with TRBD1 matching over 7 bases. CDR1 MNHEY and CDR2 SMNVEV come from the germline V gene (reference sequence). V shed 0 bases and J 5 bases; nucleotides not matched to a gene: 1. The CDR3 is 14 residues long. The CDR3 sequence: CASSLSGQHNEQFF. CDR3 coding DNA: TGTGCCAGCAGTTTATCGGGACAGCACAATGAGCAGTTCTTC.

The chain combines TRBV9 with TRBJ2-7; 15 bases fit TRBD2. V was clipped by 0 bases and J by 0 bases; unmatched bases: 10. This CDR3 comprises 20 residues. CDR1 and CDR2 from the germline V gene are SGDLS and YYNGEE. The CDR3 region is CASSVVLRGLAGGSSYEQYF. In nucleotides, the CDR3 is TGTGCCAGCAGCGTAGTTTTGAGAGGACTAGCGGGGGGGAGCTCCTACGAGCAGTACTTC.

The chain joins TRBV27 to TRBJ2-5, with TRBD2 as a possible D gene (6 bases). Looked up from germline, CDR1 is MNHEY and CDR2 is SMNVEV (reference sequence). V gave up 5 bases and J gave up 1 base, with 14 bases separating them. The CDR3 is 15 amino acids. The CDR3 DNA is TGTGCCAGCAGTGGGTTGGGGGGTACCCAAGAGACCCAGTACTTC. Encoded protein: CASSGLGGTQETQYF.

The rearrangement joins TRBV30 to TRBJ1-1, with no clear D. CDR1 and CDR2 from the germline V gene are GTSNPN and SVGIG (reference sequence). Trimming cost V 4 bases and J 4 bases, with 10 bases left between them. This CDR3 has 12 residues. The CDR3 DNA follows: TGTGCCTGGATGTCCTTCAGCACTGAAGCTTTCTTT. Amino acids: CAWMSFSTEAFF. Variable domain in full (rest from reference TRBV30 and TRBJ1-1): SQTIHQWPATLVQPVGSPLSLECTVEGTSNPNLYWYRQAAGRGLQLLFYSVGIGQISSEVPQNLSASRPQDRQFILSSKKLLLSDSGFYLCAWMSFSTEAFFGQGTRLTVV.

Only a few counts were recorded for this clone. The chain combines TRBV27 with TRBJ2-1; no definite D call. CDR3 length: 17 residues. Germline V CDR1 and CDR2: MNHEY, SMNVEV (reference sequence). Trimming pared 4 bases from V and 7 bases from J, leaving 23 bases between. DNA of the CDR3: TGTGCCAGCAGTTCCTCCTTCAGTAGTTTGAACTATAATGAGCAGTTCTTC. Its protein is CASSSSFSSLNYNEQFF.

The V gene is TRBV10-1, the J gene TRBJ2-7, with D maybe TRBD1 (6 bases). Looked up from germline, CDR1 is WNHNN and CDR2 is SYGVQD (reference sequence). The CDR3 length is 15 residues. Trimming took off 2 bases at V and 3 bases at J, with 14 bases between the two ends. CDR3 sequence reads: CASSEPGQGIYEQYF. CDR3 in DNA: TGCGCCAGCAGTGAGCCGGGACAAGGGATCTACGAGCAGTACTTC.

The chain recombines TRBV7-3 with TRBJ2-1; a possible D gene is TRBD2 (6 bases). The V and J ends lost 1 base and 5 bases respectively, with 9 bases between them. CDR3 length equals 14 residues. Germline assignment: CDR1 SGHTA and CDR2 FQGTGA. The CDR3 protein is CASSLMGGDNEQFF. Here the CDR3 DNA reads TGTGCCAGCAGCTTAATGGGCGGGGACAATGAGCAGTTCTTC.

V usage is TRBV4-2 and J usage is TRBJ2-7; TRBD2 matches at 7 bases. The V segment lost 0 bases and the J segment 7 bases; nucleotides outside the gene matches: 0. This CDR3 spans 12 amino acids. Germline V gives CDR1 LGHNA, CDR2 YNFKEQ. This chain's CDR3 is CASSQDSGEQYF. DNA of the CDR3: TGTGCCAGCAGCCAAGATAGCGGGGAGCAGTACTTC.

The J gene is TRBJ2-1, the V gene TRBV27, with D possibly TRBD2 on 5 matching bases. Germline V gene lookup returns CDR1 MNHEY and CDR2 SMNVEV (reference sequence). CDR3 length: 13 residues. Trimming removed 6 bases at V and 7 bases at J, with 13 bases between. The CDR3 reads CASSPGILNEQFF. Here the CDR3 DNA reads TGTGCCAGCAGCCCGGGGATCCTGAATGAGCAGTTCTTC.

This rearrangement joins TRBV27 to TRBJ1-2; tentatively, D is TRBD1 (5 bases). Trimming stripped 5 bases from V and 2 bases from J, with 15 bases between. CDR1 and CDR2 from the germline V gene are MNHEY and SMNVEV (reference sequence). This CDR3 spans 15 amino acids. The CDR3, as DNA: TGTGCCAGCAGTCAAGGGGCGGCGAACAACTATGGCTACACCTTC. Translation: CASSQGAANNYGYTF.

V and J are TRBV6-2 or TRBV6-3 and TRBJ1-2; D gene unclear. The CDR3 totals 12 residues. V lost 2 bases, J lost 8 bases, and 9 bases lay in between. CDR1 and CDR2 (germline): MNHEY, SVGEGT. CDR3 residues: CASSYPAGGYTF. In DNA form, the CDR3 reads TGTGCCAGCAGTTACCCGGCGGGGGGCTACACCTTC.